The next 10 T cell receptor beta chains were all read from a single sample in a study of T cell repertoires in aging, cancer and after chemotherapy. Amplification of TCR beta used genomic DNA extracted from peripheral blood. Rearranged V-D-J TRB sequences were amplified with a mixed TRB-A/B primer pool. TCRdb fed the multiplex PCR reads into MiXCR, producing one record per CDR3 protein. Altogether 1,000 to 1,500 distinct CDR3 sequences are present, 25% to 30% being singletons, with the ten largest covering roughly a tenth. The sample taken for sequencing was blood. These receptors all come from a human donor with a blood cancer.

CDR3 coding DNA: TGTGCCAGCAGCCCTACACCAATCTATGGCTACACCTTC. As protein: CASSPTPIYGYTF. The V gene is TRBV28, the J gene TRBJ1-2; D gene ambiguous. V lost 6 bases and J lost 4, with 12 bases in between. CDR3 length equals 13 residues. Per the germline V gene, CDR1 is MDHEN and CDR2 is SYDVKM.

The V and J genes are TRBV30 and TRBJ1-1, with D possibly TRBD1 on 6 matching bases. The CDR3 contains 12 residues. Germline V gives CDR1 GTSNPN, CDR2 SVGIG (reference sequence). V dropped 3 bases and J dropped 10 bases, with 15 bases sitting between them. CDR3 sequence (DNA): TGTGCCTGGAGGGGGGCGGGGGGGGGAGCTTTCTTT. Translated: CAWRGAGGGAFF.

By its share, this clonotype is medium-sized. This chain links TRBV7-9 with TRBJ2-3; 7 bases match TRBD1. Losses at the gene ends were 3 bases for V and 6 bases for J; bases not matched to a gene: 12. The CDR3 spans 16 residues. Looked up from germline, CDR1 is SEHNR and CDR2 is FQNEAQ (reference sequence). The DNA for the CDR3 is TGTGCCAGCAGCTTTTCGCTTGGGACAGCCCGCGATACGCAGTATTTT. Translation gives CASSFSLGTARDTQYF.

V gene TRBV20-1 combines with J gene TRBJ2-1; 11 nucleotides agree with TRBD2. CDR1 and CDR2 from the germline V gene are DFQATT and SNEGSKA (reference sequence). V lost 0 bases to trimming and J lost 8 bases; unmatched junction nucleotides: 6. The CDR3 is 15 amino acids. The CDR3 nucleotides read TGCAGTGCTAGAGACTTAGCGGGAGGGGGTCATGAGCAGTTCTTC. It is translated as CSARDLAGGGHEQFF.

V usage is TRBV29-1 and J usage is TRBJ2-7; no firm D call. The CDR3 has 11 amino acids. V was cut by 4 bases and J by 5 bases, with 9 bases left in between. In germline, CDR1 is SQVTM, CDR2 ANQGSEA. DNA of the CDR3: TGCAGCGTTGTTAAACTGGACGAGCAGTACTTC. Amino acids: CSVVKLDEQYF.

This clonotype is judged large. This CDR3 is CASSLSEAGSNEQFF. The DNA of the CDR3 is TGTGCCAGCAGTTTATCGGAGGCCGGGTCCAATGAGCAGTTCTTC. The rearrangement uses TRBV27 and TRBJ2-1; D might be TRBD2 (5 bases). The CDR3 is made up of 15 amino acids. Germline lookup yields CDR1 MNHEY and CDR2 SMNVEV (reference sequence). The ends were cut back, 0 bases at V and 6 bases at J, with 12 bases in the middle.

Relative to its sample, this clonotype is large. The CDR3 loop is CASRRWTGAYNEQFF. DNA of the CDR3: TGTGCCAGCAGAAGATGGACAGGGGCCTACAATGAGCAGTTCTTC. The chain joins TRBV27 to TRBJ2-1; the match to TRBD1 covers 9 bases. V was pared by 6 bases and J by 2 bases, with 5 bases of the junction left unmatched. The CDR3 is 15 amino acids. Germline CDR1 is MNHEY and CDR2 is SMNVEV (reference sequence).

This clonotype has just one count. No DNA is shown, since the ends of the CDR3 on it are uncertain; the CDR3 is the one TCRdb lists. V and J are TRBV7-5 and TRBJ2-1; the tabulated D call, TRBD1, remains unverified against the DNA. TRBV7-5 is a pseudogene. The CDR3 has 20 amino acids, counting both end residues. The CDR3 protein is CISVPAATIDRDSPRNEQFF.

Judged by abundance, this clonotype is medium-sized. This chain links TRBV18 with TRBJ2-4; a possible D gene is TRBD1 (5 bases). Trimming removed 6 bases at V and 0 bases at J, with 9 bases between. The CDR3 extends over 14 amino acids. In germline, CDR1 is KGHSH, CDR2 LQKENI. CDR3 sequence reads: CASSPDIAKNIQYF. The CDR3 DNA sequence: TGTGCCAGCTCTCCGGACATAGCCAAAAACATTCAGTACTTC.

By share, this clonotype ranks as large (0.1 to 1%). The rearrangement joins TRBV30 to TRBJ2-7; D is unresolved. CDR1 and CDR2 from the germline V gene are GTSNPN and SVGIG (reference sequence). V was cut by 4 bases and J by 3 bases, with 7 bases left in between. CDR3 length equals 11 residues. The CDR3: CAWTLNYEQYF. The CDR3 nucleotides read TGTGCCTGGACCCTAAACTACGAGCAGTACTTC.